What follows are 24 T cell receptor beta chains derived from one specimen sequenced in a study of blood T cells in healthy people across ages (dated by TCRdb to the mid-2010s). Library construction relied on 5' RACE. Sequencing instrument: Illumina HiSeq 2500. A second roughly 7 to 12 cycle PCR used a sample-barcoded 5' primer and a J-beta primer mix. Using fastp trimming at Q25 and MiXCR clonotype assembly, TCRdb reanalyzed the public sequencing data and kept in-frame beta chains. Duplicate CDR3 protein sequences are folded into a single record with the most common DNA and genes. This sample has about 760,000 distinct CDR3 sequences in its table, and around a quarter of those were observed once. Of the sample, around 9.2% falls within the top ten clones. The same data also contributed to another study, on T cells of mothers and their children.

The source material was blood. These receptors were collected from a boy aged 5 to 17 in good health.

CDR3 nucleotides: TGTGCCAGCAGCGTCAAGGGCCCTAGCAATCAGCCCCAGCATTTT. Protein: CASSVKGPSNQPQHF. V usage is TRBV7-6 and J usage is TRBJ1-5; D ambiguous. The germline V gene encodes CDR1 SGHVS and CDR2 FNYEAQ. Trimming pared 5 bases from V and 0 bases from J, leaving 11 bases between. The CDR3 runs 15 residues.

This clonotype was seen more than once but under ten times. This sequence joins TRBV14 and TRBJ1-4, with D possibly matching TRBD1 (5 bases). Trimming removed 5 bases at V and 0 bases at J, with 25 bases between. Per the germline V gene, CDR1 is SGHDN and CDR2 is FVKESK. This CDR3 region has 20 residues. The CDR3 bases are TGTGCCAGCAGCGCGACCGGGACCCAAACTCGGTGGGCAACTAATGAAAAACTGTTTTTT. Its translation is CASSATGTQTRWATNEKLFF.

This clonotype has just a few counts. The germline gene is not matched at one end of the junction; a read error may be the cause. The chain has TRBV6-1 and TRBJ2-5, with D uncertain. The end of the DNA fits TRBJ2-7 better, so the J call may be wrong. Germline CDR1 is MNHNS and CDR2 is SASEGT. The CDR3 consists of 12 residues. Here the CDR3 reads CVSSAAGYEQYF. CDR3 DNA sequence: TGTGTCAGCAGCGCTGCTGGCTACGAGCAGTACTTC.

The CDR3 spells CASRRPGQGRNEQFF. The CDR3 region has the DNA TGCGCCAGCAGGAGACCGGGACAGGGTAGGAATGAGCAGTTCTTC. The chain couples TRBV5-1 to TRBJ2-5, with 9 positions matching TRBD1. The end of the DNA is better explained by TRBJ2-1, so the J call may be wrong. The CDR3 has 15 residues. Germline CDR1 SGHRS, CDR2 YFSETQ.

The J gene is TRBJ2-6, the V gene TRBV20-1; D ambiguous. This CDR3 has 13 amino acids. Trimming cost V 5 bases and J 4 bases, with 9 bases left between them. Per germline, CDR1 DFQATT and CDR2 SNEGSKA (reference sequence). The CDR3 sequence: CSAFQSGANVLTF. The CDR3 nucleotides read TGCAGTGCTTTCCAGTCGGGGGCCAACGTCCTGACTTTC.

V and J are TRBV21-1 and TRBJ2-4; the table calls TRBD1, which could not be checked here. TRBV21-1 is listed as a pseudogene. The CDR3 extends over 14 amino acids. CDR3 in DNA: TGTGCCAGCAGCAAATACCCCAGGGGGTGCATTCAGTACTTC. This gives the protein CASSKYPRGCIQYF.

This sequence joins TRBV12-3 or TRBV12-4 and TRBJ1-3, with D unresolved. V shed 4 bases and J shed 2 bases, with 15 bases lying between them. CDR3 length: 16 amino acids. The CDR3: CASSSLGEGPGNTIYF. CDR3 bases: TGTGCCAGCAGTTCGTTGGGTGAGGGCCCTGGAAACACCATATATTTT.

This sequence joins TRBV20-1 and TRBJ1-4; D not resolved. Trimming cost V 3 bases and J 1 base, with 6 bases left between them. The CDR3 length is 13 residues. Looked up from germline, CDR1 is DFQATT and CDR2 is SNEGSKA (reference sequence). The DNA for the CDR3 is TGCAGTGCTAGGCAGATAACTAATGAAAAACTGTTTTTT. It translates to CSARQITNEKLFF.

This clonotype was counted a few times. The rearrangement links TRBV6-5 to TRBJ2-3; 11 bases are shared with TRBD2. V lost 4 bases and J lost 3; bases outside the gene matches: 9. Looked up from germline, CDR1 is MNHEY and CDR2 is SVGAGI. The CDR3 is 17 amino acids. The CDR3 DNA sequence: TGTGCCAGCAGTTCCCTAAGCCGGACTAGCGGGACAGATACGCAGTATTTT. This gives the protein CASSSLSRTSGTDTQYF.

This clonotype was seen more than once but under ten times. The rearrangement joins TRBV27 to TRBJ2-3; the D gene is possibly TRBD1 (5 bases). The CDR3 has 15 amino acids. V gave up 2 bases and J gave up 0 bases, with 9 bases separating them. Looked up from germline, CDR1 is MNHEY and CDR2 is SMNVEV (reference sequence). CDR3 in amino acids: CASSLRGTSTDTQYF. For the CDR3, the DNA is TGTGCCAGCAGTTTAAGGGGTACGAGCACAGATACGCAGTATTTT.

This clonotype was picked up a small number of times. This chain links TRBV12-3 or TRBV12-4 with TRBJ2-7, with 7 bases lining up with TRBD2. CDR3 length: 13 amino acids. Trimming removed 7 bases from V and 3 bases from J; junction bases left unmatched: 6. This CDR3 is CASTWGGNYEQYF. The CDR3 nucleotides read TGTGCCAGCACGTGGGGAGGGAACTACGAGCAGTACTTC.

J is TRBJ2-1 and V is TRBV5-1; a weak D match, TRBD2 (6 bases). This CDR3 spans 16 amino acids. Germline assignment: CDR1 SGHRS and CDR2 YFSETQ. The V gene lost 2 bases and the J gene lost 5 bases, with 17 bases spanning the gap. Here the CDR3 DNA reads TGCGCCAGCAGCTTCGGCTCCGGGACTCCCCACAATGAGCAGTTCTTC. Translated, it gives CASSFGSGTPHNEQFF.

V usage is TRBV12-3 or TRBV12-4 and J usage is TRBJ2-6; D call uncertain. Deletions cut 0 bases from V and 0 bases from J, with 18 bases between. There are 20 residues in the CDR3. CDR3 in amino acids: CASSLASGRNPNSGANVLTF. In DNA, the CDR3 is TGTGCCAGCAGTTTAGCGTCGGGCAGGAACCCTAACTCTGGGGCCAACGTCCTGACTTTC.

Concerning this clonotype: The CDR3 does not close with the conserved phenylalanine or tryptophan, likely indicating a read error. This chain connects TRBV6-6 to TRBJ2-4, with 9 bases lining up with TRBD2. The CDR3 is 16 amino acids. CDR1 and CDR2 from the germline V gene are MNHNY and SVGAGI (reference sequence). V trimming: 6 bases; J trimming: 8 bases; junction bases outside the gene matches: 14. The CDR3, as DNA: TGTGCCAGCAGCCGCGCGGGGGGGGCTGGTTCGGACATTCAGTACCTC. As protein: CASSRAGGAGSDIQYL.

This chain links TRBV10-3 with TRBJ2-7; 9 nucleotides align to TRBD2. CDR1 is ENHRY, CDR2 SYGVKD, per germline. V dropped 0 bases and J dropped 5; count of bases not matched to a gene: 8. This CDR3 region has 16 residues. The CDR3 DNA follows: TGTGCCATCAGTGAGTCCGATTGGACTAGCGCGGACGAGCAGTACTTC. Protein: CAISESDWTSADEQYF.

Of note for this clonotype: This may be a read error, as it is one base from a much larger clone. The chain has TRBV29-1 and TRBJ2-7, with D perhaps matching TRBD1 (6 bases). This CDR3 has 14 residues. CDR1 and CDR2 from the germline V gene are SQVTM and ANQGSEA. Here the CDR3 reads CSDEITGPTYEQYF. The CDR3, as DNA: TGCAGCGATGAAATCACAGGGCCAACCTACGAGCAGTACTTC.

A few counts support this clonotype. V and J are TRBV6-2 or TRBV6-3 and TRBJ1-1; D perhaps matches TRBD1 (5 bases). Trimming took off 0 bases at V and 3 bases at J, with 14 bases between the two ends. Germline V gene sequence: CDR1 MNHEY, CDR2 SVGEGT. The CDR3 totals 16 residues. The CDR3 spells CASSYSKGRGDTEAFF. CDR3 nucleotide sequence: TGTGCCAGCAGTTACTCAAAAGGTAGGGGAGACACTGAAGCTTTCTTT.

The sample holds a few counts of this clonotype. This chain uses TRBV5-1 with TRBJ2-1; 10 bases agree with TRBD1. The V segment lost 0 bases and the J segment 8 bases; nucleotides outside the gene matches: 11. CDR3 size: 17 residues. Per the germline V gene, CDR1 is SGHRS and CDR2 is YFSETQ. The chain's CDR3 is CASSLADTLDRGDEQFF. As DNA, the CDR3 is TGCGCCAGCAGCTTGGCTGATACCCTGGACAGGGGGGATGAGCAGTTCTTC. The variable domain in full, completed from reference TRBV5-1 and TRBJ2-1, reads KAGVTQTPRYLIKTRGQQVTLSCSPISGHRSVSWYQQTPGQGLQFLFEYFSETQRNKGNFPGRFSGRQFSNSRSEMNVSTLELGDSALYLCASSLADTLDRGDEQFFGPGTRLTVL.

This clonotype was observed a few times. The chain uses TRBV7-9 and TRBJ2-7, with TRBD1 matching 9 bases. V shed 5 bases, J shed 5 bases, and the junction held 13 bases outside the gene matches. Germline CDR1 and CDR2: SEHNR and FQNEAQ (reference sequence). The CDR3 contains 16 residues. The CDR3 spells CASSQPMDRGYNEQYF. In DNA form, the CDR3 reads TGTGCCAGCAGCCAACCCATGGACAGGGGATATAACGAGCAGTACTTC.

The CDR3 here is CASRGTSGQETQYF. In DNA, the CDR3 is TGTGCCAGCAGGGGGACTAGCGGCCAAGAGACCCAGTACTTC. V usage is TRBV12-3 or TRBV12-4 and J usage is TRBJ2-5; TRBD2 matches at 11 bases. V lost 6 bases and J lost 1; bases outside the gene matches: 1. This CDR3 spans 14 amino acids.

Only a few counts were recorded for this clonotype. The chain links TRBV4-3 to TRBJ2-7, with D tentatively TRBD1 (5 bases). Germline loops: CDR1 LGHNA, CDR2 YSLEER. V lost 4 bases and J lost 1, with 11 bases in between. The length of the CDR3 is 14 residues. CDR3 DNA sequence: TGCGCCAGCAGCCCCTCCCAGGGTTCCTACGAGCAGTACTTC. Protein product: CASSPSQGSYEQYF.

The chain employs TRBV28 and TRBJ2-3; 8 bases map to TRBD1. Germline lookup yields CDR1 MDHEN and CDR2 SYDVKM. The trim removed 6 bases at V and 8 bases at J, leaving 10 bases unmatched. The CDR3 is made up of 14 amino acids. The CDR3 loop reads CASSRGQGIATQYF. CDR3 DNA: TGTGCCAGCAGCCGAGGACAGGGAATTGCTACGCAGTATTTT. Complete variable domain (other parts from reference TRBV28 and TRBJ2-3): DVKVTQSSRYLVKRTGEKVFLECVQDMDHENMFWYRQDPGLGLRLIYFSYDVKMKEKGDIPEGYSVSREKKERFSLILESASTNQTSMYLCASSRGQGIATQYFGPGTRLTVL.

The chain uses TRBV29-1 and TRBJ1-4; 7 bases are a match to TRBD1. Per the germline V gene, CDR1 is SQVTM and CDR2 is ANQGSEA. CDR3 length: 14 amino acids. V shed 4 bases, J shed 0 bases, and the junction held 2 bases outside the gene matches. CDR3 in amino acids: CSVGGTATNEKLFF. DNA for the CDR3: TGCAGCGTTGGGGGGACAGCAACTAATGAAAAACTGTTTTTT.

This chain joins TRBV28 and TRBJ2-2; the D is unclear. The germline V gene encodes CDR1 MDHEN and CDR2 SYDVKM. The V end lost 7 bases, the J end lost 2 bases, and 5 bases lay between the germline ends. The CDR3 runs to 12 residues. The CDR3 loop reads CASTVNTGELFF. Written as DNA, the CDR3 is TGTGCCAGCACGGTCAACACCGGGGAGCTGTTTTTT.